These 25 T cell receptor beta chains originate from one sample sequenced in a study of human T cells and chemical hapten exposure. In TCRdb, the RACE reads were re-called with MiXCR into one record per CDR3 protein. The sample holds about 93,000 distinct CDR3 sequences, 8.5% seen once. Time point: pre-sensitization, week 0. Treatment given: therapeutic diphenylcyclopropenone sensitization with weekly scalp DPC. The input for sequencing was whole blood, taken in connection with sensitization to the hapten diphenylcyclopropenone (DPC). The receptor source for this set is a man aged 35 to 55 with alopecia areata. Some clones in this sample may be carry-over from other donors' samples.

This clonotype came up a few times. The V and J genes are TRBV28 and TRBJ2-1; 7 bases match TRBD1. Germline V lookup: CDR1 MDHEN, CDR2 SYDVKM. J was trimmed by 3 bases and V by 5 bases; bases with no gene match: 10. The CDR3 contains 16 residues. The CDR3 DNA sequence: TGTGCCAGCAGTAAGGGGACAGAAAAGGACTACAATGAGCAGTTCTTC. Translated, it gives CASSKGTEKDYNEQFF.

V and J are TRBV27 and TRBJ2-5, with D uncertain. The CDR3 is 13 residues long. With 3 bases removed from V and 4 bases from J, the gap between germline ends came to 9 bases. The germline V gene encodes CDR1 MNHEY and CDR2 SMNVEV (reference sequence). CDR3 region: CASSLNSRETQYF. The DNA of the CDR3 is TGTGCCAGCAGTTTGAACTCAAGAGAGACCCAGTACTTC.

CDR3 coding DNA: TGTGCCAGCAGTTTAGCGGGGGGGGTTGCCAAAAACATTCAGTACTTC. It translates to CASSLAGGVAKNIQYF. V and J are TRBV12-3 or TRBV12-4 and TRBJ2-4, with 7 bases fitting TRBD2. The CDR3 contains 16 residues. V lost 0 bases, J lost 1 base, and 3 bases stayed unmatched.

V and J are TRBV20-1 and TRBJ2-5; 10 nucleotides line up with TRBD2. Germline CDR1 is DFQATT and CDR2 is SNEGSKA (reference sequence). Trimming took 6 bases from V and 2 from J; bases not matched to a gene: 6. The CDR3 sequence is 14 residues long. CDR3 sequence: CSANLAGVQETQYF. CDR3 in DNA: TGCAGTGCGAATCTAGCGGGAGTGCAAGAGACCCAGTACTTC.

V usage is TRBV12-3 or TRBV12-4 and J usage is TRBJ2-7; D is unclear. This CDR3 is built from 11 residues. Trimming shortened V by 3 bases and J by 4 bases, and 4 bases separated the two germline ends. Here the CDR3 DNA reads TGTGCCAGCAGTTTTGGTTACGAGCAGTACTTC. It encodes CASSFGYEQYF.

This clonotype showed up many times. This chain joins TRBV6-2 or TRBV6-3 and TRBJ1-5; D is unclear. In germline, CDR1 is MNHEY, CDR2 SVGEGT. The germline V and J ends were trimmed by 0 bases and 4 bases, with 7 bases remaining between them. This CDR3 spans 14 amino acids. The CDR3 region is CASSYSIRNQPQHF. As DNA, the CDR3 is TGTGCCAGCAGTTACTCGATTCGTAATCAGCCCCAGCATTTT.

The genes are TRBV18 and TRBJ2-5; 7 bases map to TRBD1. The CDR3 runs 14 residues. Trimming took 0 bases from V and 4 from J; bases not matched to a gene: 2. CDR1 is KGHSH and CDR2 is LQKENI in the germline V gene. The CDR3 DNA reads TGTGCCAGCTCACCACCACAGGGGCGAGAGACCCAGTACTTC. Its protein is CASSPPQGRETQYF.

The V call is TRBV13, the J call TRBJ2-1, with 8 bases that match TRBD2. This CDR3 spans 17 amino acids. The ends lost 2 bases at V and 6 bases at J; junction bases unmatched: 12. The V gene's germline CDR1 is PRHDT and CDR2 FYEKMQ (reference sequence). In DNA, the CDR3 is TGTGCCAGCAGCTTACTCGAGCGGGGGCCCTCGGGCAATGAGCAGTTCTTC. It specifies CASSLLERGPSGNEQFF.

In this sample, this clonotype turned up a few times. The rearrangement joins TRBV20-1 to TRBJ2-1, with 8 bases lining up with TRBD2. Per the germline V gene, CDR1 is DFQATT and CDR2 is SNEGSKA (reference sequence). The CDR3 has 15 residues. J lost 4 bases, V lost 2 bases, and 7 bases had no gene match. The DNA of the CDR3 is TGCAGTGCTAGACCCTTAGCGGGGTCTTACAATGAGCAGTTCTTC. This gives the protein CSARPLAGSYNEQFF.

This clonotype has a handful of counts. This sequence joins TRBV6-5 and TRBJ1-2, with D tentatively TRBD1 (5 bases). Per the germline V gene, CDR1 is MNHEY and CDR2 is SVGAGI. This CDR3 spans 11 amino acids. V was clipped by 6 bases and J by 7 bases, with 9 bases between them. CDR3 loop: CASREGAGYTF. CDR3 coding DNA: TGTGCCAGCAGAGAAGGGGCTGGCTACACCTTC.

There are many counts of this clonotype. This chain links TRBV4-2 with TRBJ1-3, with D unclear. The ends were cut back, 0 bases at V and 4 bases at J, with 16 bases in the middle. CDR1 is LGHNA and CDR2 is YNFKEQ in the germline V gene. The CDR3 spans 17 residues. DNA for the CDR3: TGTGCCAGCAGCCAAGAGCAAACGCCTACGTTGGGAAACACCATATATTTT. It yields the protein CASSQEQTPTLGNTIYF.

This clonotype appeared a few times. The gene calls are TRBV29-1 and TRBJ1-4; D possibly corresponds to TRBD1 (5 bases). The CDR3 extends over 14 amino acids. CDR1 and CDR2 (germline): SQVTM, ANQGSEA. V lost 7 bases and J lost 0, with 12 bases in between. Here the CDR3 reads CSANEGPTNEKLFF. DNA for the CDR3: TGCAGCGCGAACGAGGGACCAACTAATGAAAAACTGTTTTTT.

There are many counts of this clonotype. The rearrangement joins TRBV29-1 to TRBJ1-1, with D possibly matching TRBD1 (5 bases). The V and J ends lost 7 bases and 1 base respectively, with 10 bases between them. The CDR3 has 12 residues. CDR1 is SQVTM and CDR2 is ANQGSEA in the germline V gene. DNA of the CDR3: TGCAGCGGGAGACAGACGAACACTGAAGCTTTCTTT. Translating it yields CSGRQTNTEAFF.

This clonotype was detected a few times. Lacking the conserved final phenylalanine or tryptophan, this CDR3 likely reflects a read error. Because the CDR3's place on the DNA is in doubt, the DNA is left out and the CDR3 is given as listed by TCRdb. V usage is TRBV6-2 or TRBV6-3 and J usage is TRBJ2-7; the D segment call TRBD2 is taken from the table without a DNA check. Germline V CDR1 and CDR2: MNHEY, SVGEGT. Ends included, the CDR3 has 12 residues. The CDR3 loop reads CASRLNPGLLHL.

This clonotype appeared a few times. The chain's CDR3 is CSARARGSRGETQYF. The CDR3 nucleotides read TGCAGTGCTAGAGCCCGAGGGAGTAGAGGAGAGACCCAGTACTTC. The V and J genes are TRBV20-1 and TRBJ2-5; the D gene is possibly TRBD2 (5 bases). Germline CDR1 reads DFQATT; CDR2 reads SNEGSKA (reference sequence). This CDR3 is built from 15 residues. V lost 1 base and J lost 4, with 16 bases in between.

The table lists this clonotype with many counts. This rearrangement joins TRBV20-1 to TRBJ1-1, with a possible D match to TRBD1 (6 bases). The V gene lost 6 bases and the J gene lost 3 bases, with 8 bases spanning the gap. Germline lookup yields CDR1 DFQATT and CDR2 SNEGSKA (reference sequence). This CDR3 spans 11 amino acids. DNA for the CDR3: TGCAGTGCAGCAGGGGACACTGAAGCTTTCTTT. Protein product: CSAAGDTEAFF.

This clonotype has more than one count but fewer than ten. The V gene is TRBV7-9, the J gene TRBJ1-3, with D tentatively TRBD1 (6 bases). The CDR3 totals 16 residues. V was clipped by 4 bases and J by 1 base, with 14 bases between them. CDR1 SEHNR and CDR2 FQNEAQ come from the germline V gene (reference sequence). CDR3 region: CASSSPGERSGNTIYF. The CDR3 DNA is TGTGCCAGCAGCTCACCAGGGGAAAGATCTGGAAACACCATATATTTT.

The table lists this clonotype with a few counts. The chain recombines TRBV7-2 with TRBJ2-2; unclear D gene. Trimming took 0 bases from V and 0 from J, leaving 8 bases between them. In germline, CDR1 is SGHTA, CDR2 FQGNSA. The CDR3 is made up of 16 amino acids. The CDR3 coding sequence is TGTGCCAGCAGCTTAGCTCCAGGTTCGAACACCGGGGAGCTGTTTTTT. Its protein product is CASSLAPGSNTGELFF.

This clonotype has just a few counts. CDR3 nucleotide sequence: TGTGCCAGCTCGGGACTAGCCTACGAGCAGTACTTC. Protein product: CASSGLAYEQYF. The V and J genes are TRBV6-2 or TRBV6-3 and TRBJ2-7; 8 nucleotides line up with TRBD2. Per germline, CDR1 MNHEY and CDR2 SVGEGT. This CDR3 is 12 amino acids long. V dropped 8 bases and J dropped 2; count of bases not matched to a gene: 2.

The chain employs TRBV29-1 and TRBJ1-1, with TRBD1 as a possible D gene (5 bases). The germline V gene encodes CDR1 SQVTM and CDR2 ANQGSEA. V lost 5 bases, J lost 10 bases, and 26 bases lay in between. The CDR3 has 15 amino acids. CDR3 in DNA: TGCAGCGTTCCAATCTTGGGGGAGGATAATAGTGGAGCTTTCTTT. As protein: CSVPILGEDNSGAFF.

In its sample, this clonotype was seen a few times. The J gene is TRBJ1-3, the V gene TRBV7-2, with TRBD1 identical over 7 bases. The CDR3 totals 15 residues. The germline gives CDR1 SGHTA, CDR2 FQGNSA. V shed 3 bases, J shed 3 bases, and the junction held 5 bases outside the gene matches. The CDR3, as DNA: TGTGCCAGCAGCTTGGAGACAGGGATTGGAAACACCATATATTTT. Its translation is CASSLETGIGNTIYF.

The chain is built from TRBV5-1 and TRBJ2-1; perhaps TRBD1 as D (6 bases). Germline loops: CDR1 SGHRS, CDR2 YFSETQ. This CDR3 is 16 amino acids long. The ends were cut back, 4 bases at V and 1 base at J, with 15 bases in the middle. The CDR3 nucleotides are TGCGCCAGCAGCAGAGAGACAGGTAGATCCTACAATGAGCAGTTCTTC. Residues: CASSRETGRSYNEQFF.

This clonotype was seen many times. The rearrangement uses TRBV20-1 and TRBJ1-4; a weak D match, TRBD1 (5 bases). Germline V gene lookup returns CDR1 DFQATT and CDR2 SNEGSKA (reference sequence). Trimming cost V 6 bases and J 7 bases, with 15 bases left between them. The CDR3 totals 13 residues. CDR3 sequence reads: CSAPAGWGEKLFF. The CDR3 nucleotides read TGCAGTGCCCCAGCAGGGTGGGGTGAAAAACTGTTTTTT.

This clonotype was observed a few times. The CDR3 DNA sequence: TGTGCCAGCAGCTTAATCCATAATAATTCACCCCTCCACTTT. This codes for CASSLIHNNSPLHF. V gene TRBV7-2 combines with J gene TRBJ1-6; no clear D. The V end lost 2 bases, the J end lost 5 bases, and 7 bases lay between the germline ends. The CDR3 loop spans 14 amino acids. The V gene's germline CDR1 is SGHTA and CDR2 FQGNSA.

This clonotype was seen more than once but under ten times. CDR3 region: CASSNYRAHGNEQFF. For the CDR3, the DNA is TGTGCCAGCAGTAATTACAGGGCTCACGGCAATGAGCAGTTCTTC. This rearrangement joins TRBV28 to TRBJ2-1, with D possibly being TRBD1 (6 bases). Germline CDR1 is MDHEN and CDR2 is SYDVKM. The CDR3 consists of 15 residues. Between the trimmed V and J ends, which lost 5 bases and 6 bases, there was a span of 17 bases.